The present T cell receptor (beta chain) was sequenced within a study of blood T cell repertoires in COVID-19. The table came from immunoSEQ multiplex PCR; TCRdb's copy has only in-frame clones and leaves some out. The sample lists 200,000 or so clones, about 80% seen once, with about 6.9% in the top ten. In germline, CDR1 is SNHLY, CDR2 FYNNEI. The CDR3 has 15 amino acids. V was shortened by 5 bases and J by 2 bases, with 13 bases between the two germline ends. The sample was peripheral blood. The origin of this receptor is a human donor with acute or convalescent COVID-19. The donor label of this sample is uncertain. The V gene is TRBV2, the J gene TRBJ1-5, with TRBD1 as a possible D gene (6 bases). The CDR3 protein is CASSFEQGGNQPQHF. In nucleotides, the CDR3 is TGTGCCAGCAGTTTCGAACAGGGTGGCAATCAGCCCCAGCATTTT.